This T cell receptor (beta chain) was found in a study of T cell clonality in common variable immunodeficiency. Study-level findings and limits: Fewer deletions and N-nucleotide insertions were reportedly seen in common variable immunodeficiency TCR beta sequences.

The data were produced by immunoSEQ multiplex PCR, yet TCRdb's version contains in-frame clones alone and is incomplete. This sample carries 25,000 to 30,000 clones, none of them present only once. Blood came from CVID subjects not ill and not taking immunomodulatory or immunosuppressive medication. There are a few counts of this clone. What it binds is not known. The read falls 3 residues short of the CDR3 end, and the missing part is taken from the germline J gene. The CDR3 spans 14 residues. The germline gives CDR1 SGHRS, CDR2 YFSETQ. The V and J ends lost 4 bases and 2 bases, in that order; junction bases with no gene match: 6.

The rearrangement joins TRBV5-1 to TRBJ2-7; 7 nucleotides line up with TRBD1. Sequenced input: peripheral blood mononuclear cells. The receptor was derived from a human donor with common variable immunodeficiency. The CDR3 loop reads CASSRGDSAYEQYF. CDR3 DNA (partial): TGCGCCAGCAGCCGAGGGGACAGCGCCTACGAG.